These 10 T cell receptor beta chains were sequenced from one sample in a study of cytomegalovirus exposure and HLA in healthy donors. Both 60 Vbeta primers and 13 Jbeta primers went into the PCR. Repertoires were generated with immunoSEQ multiplex PCR, while TCRdb's copy carries only in-frame clones and drops some. The repertoire consists of about 130,000 clones, with approximately 84% occurring once and the leading ten covering roughly 2.5%. The sequenced sample was PBMCs. These receptors were obtained from a boy between 2 and 10 years old in good health and CMV-seronegative.

V and J are TRBV6-5 and TRBJ1-1; possibly TRBD1 for D (5 bases). Germline V CDR1 and CDR2: MNHEY, SVGAGI. Trimming cost V 6 bases and J 4 bases, with 15 bases left between them. The CDR3 covers 14 residues. Here the CDR3 DNA reads TGTGCCAGCAGCCAGACAGAGTGGGGCACTGAAGCTTTCTTT. This translates into CASSQTEWGTEAFF.

The chain combines TRBV19 with TRBJ1-5; D is unresolved. Germline loops: CDR1 LNHDA, CDR2 SQIVND (reference sequence). The CDR3 runs to 14 residues. Trimming pared 2 bases from V and 4 bases from J, leaving 9 bases between. The CDR3 DNA sequence: TGTGCCAGTAGTATAACAACACGAAATCAGCCCCAGCATTTT. It yields the protein CASSITTRNQPQHF.

The gene calls are TRBV5-5 and TRBJ1-3; the D gene is possibly TRBD1 (6 bases). V shed 3 bases and J shed 3 bases, with 16 bases lying between them. Germline V gives CDR1 SGHKS, CDR2 YYEKEE (reference sequence). The CDR3 extends over 16 amino acids. The CDR3 region has the DNA TGTGCCAGCAGCTCCTCCACGACAGGATTTGGAAACACCATATATTTT. This sequence encodes CASSSSTTGFGNTIYF.

At least ten counts were recorded for this clone. The rearrangement uses TRBV5-5 and TRBJ1-3, with 7 bases fitting TRBD1. This CDR3 contains 17 residues. V lost 3 bases, J lost 4 bases, and 13 bases stayed unmatched. From germline, CDR1 is SGHKS and CDR2 YYEKEE (reference sequence). As DNA, the CDR3 is TGTGCCAGCAGCTCCCCCCTCAGGGGGGCGATGGGAAACACCATATATTTT. Encoded protein: CASSSPLRGAMGNTIYF. Complete variable domain (other parts from reference TRBV5-5 and TRBJ1-3): DAGVTQSPTHLIKTRGQQVTLRCSPISGHKSVSWYQQVLGQGPQFIFQYYEKEERGRGNFPDRFSARQFPNYSSELNVNALLLGDSALYLCASSSPLRGAMGNTIYFGEGSWLTVV.

The chain is built from TRBV6-6 and TRBJ1-6, with D unclear. V was cut by 0 bases and J by 8 bases, with 5 bases left in between. The V gene's germline CDR1 is MNHNY and CDR2 SVGAGI (reference sequence). The CDR3 runs to 13 residues. CDR3 sequence (DNA): TGTGCCAGCAGTTACTCCACGGATTCACCCCTCCACTTT. Translating it yields CASSYSTDSPLHF.

Notes on this clone: Germline and junction disagree at one end, which may indicate a read error. This sequence joins TRBV7-2 and TRBJ2-2; tentatively, D is TRBD2 (6 bases). Germline-derived CDR1 and CDR2 are SGHTA and FQGNSA. This CDR3 is 17 amino acids long. The CDR3 DNA reads TGTGCCAGCAGCTTAGCCCTTGAGCTCCGGAGGGCCGGGGAGCTGCTTTTT. Protein sequence: CASSLALELRRAGELLF.

The V call is TRBV5-1, the J call TRBJ1-1; TRBD1 matches 7 bases. The CDR3 has 15 amino acids. The J segment lost 6 bases and the V segment lost 4 bases, leaving 12 bases of the junction unmatched. CDR1 SGHRS and CDR2 YFSETQ come from the germline V gene. CDR3 loop: CASSAHDRDSPEAFF. The CDR3 DNA sequence: TGCGCCAGCAGCGCACACGACAGGGATTCCCCTGAAGCTTTCTTT. The variable domain in full, with the rest retrieved from reference TRBV5-1 and TRBJ1-1, is KAGVTQTPRYLIKTRGQQVTLSCSPISGHRSVSWYQQTPGQGLQFLFEYFSETQRNKGNFPGRFSGRQFSNSRSEMNVSTLELGDSALYLCASSAHDRDSPEAFFGQGTRLTVV.

In DNA, the CDR3 is TGTGCCAGCAGCCCCCGACGGGACAGGGTAATTTGGGCGGAGACCCAGTACTTC. Translating gives CASSPRRDRVIWAETQYF. The J gene is TRBJ2-5, the V gene TRBV9; 9 bases align to TRBD1. The CDR3 is 18 residues long. V dropped 4 bases and J dropped 5; count of bases not matched to a gene: 18. Germline CDR1 reads SGDLS; CDR2 reads YYNGEE.

V gene TRBV6-1 combines with J gene TRBJ2-5; 7 positions agree with TRBD1. The CDR3 totals 14 residues. The germline gives CDR1 MNHNS, CDR2 SASEGT. Losses at the gene ends were 5 bases for V and 2 bases for J; bases not matched to a gene: 5. CDR3 residues: CASSRDSQQETQYF. In DNA form, the CDR3 reads TGTGCCAGCAGTCGGGACAGCCAGCAAGAGACCCAGTACTTC.

The rearrangement links TRBV4-1 to TRBJ2-1; 10 nucleotides line up with TRBD1. This CDR3 is built from 16 residues. The V segment lost 4 bases and the J segment 2 bases; nucleotides outside the gene matches: 5. Germline CDR1 and CDR2: MGHRA and YSYEKL. CDR3 in amino acids: CASSRRGTGAYNEQFF. In nucleotides, the CDR3 is TGCGCCAGCAGCCGTAGGGGGACAGGGGCCTACAATGAGCAGTTCTTC.